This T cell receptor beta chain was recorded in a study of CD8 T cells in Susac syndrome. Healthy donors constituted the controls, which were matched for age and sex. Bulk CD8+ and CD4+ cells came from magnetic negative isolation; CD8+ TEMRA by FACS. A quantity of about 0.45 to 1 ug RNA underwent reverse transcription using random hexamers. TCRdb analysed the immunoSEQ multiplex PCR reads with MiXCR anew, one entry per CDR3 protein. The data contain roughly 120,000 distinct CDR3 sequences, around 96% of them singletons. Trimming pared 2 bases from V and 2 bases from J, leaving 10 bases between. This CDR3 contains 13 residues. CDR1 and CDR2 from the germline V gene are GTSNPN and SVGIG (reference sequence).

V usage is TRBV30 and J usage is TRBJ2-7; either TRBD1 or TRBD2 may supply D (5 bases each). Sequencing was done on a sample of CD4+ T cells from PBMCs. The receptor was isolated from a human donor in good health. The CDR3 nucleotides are TGTGCCTGGAGTTCGGGGACGGCCTACGAGCAGTACTTC. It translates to CAWSSGTAYEQYF.